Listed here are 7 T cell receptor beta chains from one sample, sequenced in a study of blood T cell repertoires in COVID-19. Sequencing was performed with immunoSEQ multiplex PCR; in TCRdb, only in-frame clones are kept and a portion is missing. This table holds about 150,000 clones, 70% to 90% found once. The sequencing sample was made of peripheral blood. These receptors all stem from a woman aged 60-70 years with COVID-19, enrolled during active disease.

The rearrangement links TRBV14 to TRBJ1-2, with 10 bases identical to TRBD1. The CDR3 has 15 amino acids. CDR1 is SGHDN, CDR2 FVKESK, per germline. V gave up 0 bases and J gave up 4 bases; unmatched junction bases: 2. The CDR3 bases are TGTGCCAGCAGCCAAGATCGGACAGGGGGCTATGGCTACACCTTC. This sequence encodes CASSQDRTGGYGYTF.

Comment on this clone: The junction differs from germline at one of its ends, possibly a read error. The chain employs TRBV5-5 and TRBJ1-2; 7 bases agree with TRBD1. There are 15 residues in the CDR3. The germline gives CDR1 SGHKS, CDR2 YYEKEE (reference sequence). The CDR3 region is CASSPDRAILYGHTF. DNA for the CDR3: TGTGCCAGCAGCCCCGACAGGGCCATACTCTATGGCCACACCTTC.

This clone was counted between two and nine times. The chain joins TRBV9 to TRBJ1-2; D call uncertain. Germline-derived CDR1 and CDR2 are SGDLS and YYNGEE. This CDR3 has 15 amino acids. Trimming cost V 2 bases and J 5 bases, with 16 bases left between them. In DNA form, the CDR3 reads TGTGCCAGCAGCGTCGCTCAAATCCAACTATATGGCTACACCTTC. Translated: CASSVAQIQLYGYTF.

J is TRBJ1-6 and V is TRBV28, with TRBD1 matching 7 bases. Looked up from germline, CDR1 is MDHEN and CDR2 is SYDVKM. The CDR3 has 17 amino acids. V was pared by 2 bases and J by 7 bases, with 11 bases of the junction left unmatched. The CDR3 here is CASSLGPDRRVNSPLHF. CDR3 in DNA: TGTGCCAGCAGTTTAGGCCCGGACAGGAGGGTAAATTCACCCCTCCACTTT.

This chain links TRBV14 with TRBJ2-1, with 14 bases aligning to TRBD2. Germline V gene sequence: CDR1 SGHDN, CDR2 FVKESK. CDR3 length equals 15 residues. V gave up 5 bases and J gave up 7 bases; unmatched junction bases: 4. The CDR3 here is CASSYWTSGRNEQFF. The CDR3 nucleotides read TGTGCCAGCAGCTATTGGACTAGCGGGAGGAATGAGCAGTTCTTC.

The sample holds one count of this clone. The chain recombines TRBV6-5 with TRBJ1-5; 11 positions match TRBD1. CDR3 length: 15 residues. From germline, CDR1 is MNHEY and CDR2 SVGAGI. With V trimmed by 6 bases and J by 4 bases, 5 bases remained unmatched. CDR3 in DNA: TGTGCCAGCAGCGACCGGGACAGGGGGAATCAGCCCCAGCATTTT. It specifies CASSDRDRGNQPQHF.

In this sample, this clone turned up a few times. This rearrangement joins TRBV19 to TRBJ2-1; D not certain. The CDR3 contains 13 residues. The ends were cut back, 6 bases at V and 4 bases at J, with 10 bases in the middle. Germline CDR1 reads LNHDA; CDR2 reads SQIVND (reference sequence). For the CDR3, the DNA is TGTGCCAGTAGCCTACAGAGATACAATGAGCAGTTCTTC. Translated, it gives CASSLQRYNEQFF.